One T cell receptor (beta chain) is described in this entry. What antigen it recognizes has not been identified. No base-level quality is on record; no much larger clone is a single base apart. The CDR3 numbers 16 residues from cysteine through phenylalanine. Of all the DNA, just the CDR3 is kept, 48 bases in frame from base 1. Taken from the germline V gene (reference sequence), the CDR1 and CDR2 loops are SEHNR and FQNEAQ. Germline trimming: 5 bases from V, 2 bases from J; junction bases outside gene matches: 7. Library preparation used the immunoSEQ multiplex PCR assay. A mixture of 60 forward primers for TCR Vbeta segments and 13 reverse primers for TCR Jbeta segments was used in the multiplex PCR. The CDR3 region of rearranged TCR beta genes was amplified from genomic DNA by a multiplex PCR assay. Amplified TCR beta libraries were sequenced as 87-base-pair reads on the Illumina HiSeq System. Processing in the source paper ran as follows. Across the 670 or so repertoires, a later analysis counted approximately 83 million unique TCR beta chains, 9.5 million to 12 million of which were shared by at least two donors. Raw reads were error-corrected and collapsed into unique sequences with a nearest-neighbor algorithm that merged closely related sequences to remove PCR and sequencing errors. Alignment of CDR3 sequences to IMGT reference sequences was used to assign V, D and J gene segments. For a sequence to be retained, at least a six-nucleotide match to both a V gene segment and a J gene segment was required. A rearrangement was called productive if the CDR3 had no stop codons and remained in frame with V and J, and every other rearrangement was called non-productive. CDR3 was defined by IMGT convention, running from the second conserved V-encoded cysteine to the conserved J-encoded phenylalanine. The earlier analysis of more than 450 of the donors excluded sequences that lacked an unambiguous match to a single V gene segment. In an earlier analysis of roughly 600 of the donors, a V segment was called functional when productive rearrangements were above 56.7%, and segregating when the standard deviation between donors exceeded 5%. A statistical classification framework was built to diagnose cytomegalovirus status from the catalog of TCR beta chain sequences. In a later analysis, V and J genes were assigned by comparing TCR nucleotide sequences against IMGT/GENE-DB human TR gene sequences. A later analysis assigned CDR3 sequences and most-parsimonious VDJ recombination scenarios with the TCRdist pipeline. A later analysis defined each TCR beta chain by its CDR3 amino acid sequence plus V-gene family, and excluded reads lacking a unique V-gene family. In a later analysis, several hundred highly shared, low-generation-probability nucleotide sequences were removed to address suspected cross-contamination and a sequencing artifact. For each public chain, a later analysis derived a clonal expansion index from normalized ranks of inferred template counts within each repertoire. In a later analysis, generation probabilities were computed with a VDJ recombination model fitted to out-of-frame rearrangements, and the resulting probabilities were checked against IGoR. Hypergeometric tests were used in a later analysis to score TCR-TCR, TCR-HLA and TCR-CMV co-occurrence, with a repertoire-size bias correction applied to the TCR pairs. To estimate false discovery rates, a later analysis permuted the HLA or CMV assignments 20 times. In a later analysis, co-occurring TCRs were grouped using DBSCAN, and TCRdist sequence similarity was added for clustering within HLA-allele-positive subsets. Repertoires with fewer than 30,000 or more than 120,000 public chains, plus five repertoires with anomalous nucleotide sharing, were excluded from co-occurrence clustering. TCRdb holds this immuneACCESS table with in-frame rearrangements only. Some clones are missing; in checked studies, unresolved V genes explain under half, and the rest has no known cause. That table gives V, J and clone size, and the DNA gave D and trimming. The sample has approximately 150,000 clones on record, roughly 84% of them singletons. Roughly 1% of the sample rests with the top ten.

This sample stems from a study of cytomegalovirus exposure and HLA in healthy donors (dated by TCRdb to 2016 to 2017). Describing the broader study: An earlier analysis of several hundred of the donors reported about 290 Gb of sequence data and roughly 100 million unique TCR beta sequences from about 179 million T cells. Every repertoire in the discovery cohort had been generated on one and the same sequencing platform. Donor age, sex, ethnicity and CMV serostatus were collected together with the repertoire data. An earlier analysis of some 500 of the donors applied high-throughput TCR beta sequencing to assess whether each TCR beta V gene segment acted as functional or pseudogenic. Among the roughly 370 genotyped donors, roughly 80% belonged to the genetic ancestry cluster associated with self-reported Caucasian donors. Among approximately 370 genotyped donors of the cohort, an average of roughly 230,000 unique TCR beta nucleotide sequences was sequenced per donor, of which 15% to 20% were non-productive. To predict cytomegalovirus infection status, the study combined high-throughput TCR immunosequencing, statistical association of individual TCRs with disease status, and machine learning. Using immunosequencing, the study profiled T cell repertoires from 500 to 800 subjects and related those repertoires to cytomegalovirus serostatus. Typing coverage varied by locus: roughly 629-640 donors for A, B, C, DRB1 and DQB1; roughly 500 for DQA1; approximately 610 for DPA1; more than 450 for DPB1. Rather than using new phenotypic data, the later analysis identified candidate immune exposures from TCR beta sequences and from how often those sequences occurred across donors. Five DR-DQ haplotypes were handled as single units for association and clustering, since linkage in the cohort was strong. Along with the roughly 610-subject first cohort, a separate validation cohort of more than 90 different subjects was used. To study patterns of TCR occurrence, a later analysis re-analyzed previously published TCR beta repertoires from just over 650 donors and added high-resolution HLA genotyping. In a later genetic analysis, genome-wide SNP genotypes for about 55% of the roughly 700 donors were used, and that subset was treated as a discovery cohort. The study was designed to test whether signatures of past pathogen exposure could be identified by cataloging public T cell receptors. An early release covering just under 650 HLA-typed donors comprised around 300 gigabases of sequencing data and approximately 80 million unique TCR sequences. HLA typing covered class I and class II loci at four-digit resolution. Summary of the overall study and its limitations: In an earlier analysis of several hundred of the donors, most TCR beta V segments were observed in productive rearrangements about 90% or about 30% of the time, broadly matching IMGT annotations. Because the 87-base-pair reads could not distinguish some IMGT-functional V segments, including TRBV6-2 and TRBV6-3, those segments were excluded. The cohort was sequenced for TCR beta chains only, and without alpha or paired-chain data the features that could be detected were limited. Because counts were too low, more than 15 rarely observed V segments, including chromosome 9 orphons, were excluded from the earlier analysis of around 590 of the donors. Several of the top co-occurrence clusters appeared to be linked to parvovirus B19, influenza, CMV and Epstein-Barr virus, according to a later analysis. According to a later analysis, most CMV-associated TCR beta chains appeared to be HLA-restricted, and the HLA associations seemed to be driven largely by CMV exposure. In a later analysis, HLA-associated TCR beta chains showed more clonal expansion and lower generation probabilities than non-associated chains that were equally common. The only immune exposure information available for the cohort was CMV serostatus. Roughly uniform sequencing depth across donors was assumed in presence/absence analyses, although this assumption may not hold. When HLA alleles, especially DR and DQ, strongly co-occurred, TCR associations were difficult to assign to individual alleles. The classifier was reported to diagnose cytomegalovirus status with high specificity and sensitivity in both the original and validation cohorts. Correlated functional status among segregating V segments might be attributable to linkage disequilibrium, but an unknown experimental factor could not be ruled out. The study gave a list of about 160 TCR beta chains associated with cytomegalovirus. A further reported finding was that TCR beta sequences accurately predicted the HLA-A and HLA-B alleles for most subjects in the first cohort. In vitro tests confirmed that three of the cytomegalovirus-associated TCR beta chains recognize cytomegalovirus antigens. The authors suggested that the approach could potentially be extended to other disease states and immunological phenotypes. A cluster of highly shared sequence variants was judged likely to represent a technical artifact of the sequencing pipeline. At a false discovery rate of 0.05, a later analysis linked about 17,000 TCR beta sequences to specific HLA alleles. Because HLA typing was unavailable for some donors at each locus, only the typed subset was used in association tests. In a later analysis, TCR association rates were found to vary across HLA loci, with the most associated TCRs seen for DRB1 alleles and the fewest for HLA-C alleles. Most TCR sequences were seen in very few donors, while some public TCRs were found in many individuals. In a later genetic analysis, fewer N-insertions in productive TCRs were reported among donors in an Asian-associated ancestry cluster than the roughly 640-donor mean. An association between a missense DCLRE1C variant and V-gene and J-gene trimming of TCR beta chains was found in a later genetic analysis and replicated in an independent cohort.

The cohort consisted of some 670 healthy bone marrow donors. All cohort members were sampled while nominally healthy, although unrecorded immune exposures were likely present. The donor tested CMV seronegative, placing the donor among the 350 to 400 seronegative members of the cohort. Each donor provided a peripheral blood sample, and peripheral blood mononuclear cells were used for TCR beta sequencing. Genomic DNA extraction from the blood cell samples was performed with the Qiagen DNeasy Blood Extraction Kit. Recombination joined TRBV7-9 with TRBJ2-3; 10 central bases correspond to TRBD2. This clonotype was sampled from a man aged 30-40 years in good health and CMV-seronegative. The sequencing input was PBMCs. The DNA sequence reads TGTGCCAGCAGCCGAGCTAGCGGGGGCCTCACAGATACGCAGTATTTT. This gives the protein CASSRASGGLTDTQYF. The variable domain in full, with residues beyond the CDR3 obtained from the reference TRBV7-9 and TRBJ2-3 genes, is DTGVSQNPRHKITKRGQNVTFRCDPISEHNRLYWYRQTLGQGPEFLTYFQNEAQLEKSRLLSDRFSAERPKGSFSTLEIQRTEQGDSAMYLCASSRASGGLTDTQYFGPGTRLTVL.